This TCR beta chain was identified during a study of memory CD4+ T cells and cytomegalovirus serostatus. General observations from the study: Each of approximately 70 CMV-associated TCRbeta sequences occurred in one to five individuals.

TCRdb keeps only in-frame clones here, not all; method: immunoSEQ multiplex PCR. The sample carries 55,000 to 75,000 clones, 82% recorded once. The sort gate was single viable CD3+CD4+CD8-CD45RO+ cells for memory CD4+ T cells. Serostatus was set by detecting CMV pp150, pp28, p38, p52 IgG. There are 16 residues in the CDR3. A few counts support this clone. As yet, its antigen is unknown. The sample comprised memory CD4+ T cells from blood. The receptor comes from an adult in good health and CMV-seronegative. The chain joins TRBV21-1 to TRBJ1-5; whether TRBD1, the table's D call, matches the DNA was not checked. TRBV21-1 is a documented pseudogene. The CDR3 loop is CASSILTPDSNQPQHF. CDR3 in DNA: TGTGCCAGCAGCATATTGACACCCGATAGCAATCAGCCCCAGCATTTT.